This is a list of T cell receptor beta chains from one sample in a study of blood T cell repertoires in COVID-19. Produced via immunoSEQ multiplex PCR; TCRdb's table is partial and in-frame only. Of about 260,000 clones detected, around 90% appear once; the ten largest clones hold approximately 0.7%. The sample consisted of peripheral blood. The receptors were sampled from a human donor in a cohort sampled during active COVID-19. The CDR3 runs from the conserved cysteine through the conserved F or W. A D gene is named only where the DNA matches it firmly. Expanded clones get a size class; other rows say once, few or many, or leave the size out.

cdr3_aa: CASSSGTSGSIFHEQYF; cdr3_nt: TGTGCCAGCAGTTCCGGGACTAGCGGGAGTATATTCCACGAGCAGTACTTC; clone_size: NA; v_call: TRBV6-2/TRBV6-3; d_call: TRBD2; j_call: TRBJ2-7
cdr3_aa: CAISDPRGLNYGYTF; cdr3_nt: TGTGCCATCAGTGACCCCCGGGGACTTAACTATGGCTACACCTTC; clone_size: NA; v_call: TRBV10-3; d_call: NA; j_call: TRBJ1-2
cdr3_aa: CSVPWSDEQYF; cdr3_nt: TGCAGTGTTCCTTGGAGCGACGAGCAGTACTTC; clone_size: once; v_call: TRBV20-1; d_call: NA; j_call: TRBJ2-7
cdr3_aa: CASSPIQGAGETQYF; cdr3_nt: TGTGCCAGCAGTCCGATACAGGGGGCCGGGGAGACCCAGTACTTC; clone_size: NA; v_call: TRBV6-6; d_call: TRBD1; j_call: TRBJ2-5
cdr3_aa: CASSHRGSDYYGYTF; cdr3_nt: TGTGCCAGCAGCCATCGGGGTTCGGACTACTATGGCTACACCTTC; clone_size: NA; v_call: TRBV3-1/TRBV3-2; d_call: NA; j_call: TRBJ1-2
cdr3_aa: CASKVVTEHYEQYF; cdr3_nt: TGTGCCAGCAAGGTTGTGACAGAACACTACGAGCAGTACTTC; clone_size: NA; v_call: TRBV27; d_call: NA; j_call: TRBJ2-7
cdr3_aa: CASSRTGNEQYF; cdr3_nt: TGTGCCAGCAGCAGGACAGGGAACGAGCAGTACTTC; clone_size: NA; v_call: TRBV6-5; d_call: TRBD1; j_call: TRBJ2-7
cdr3_aa: CASSRLKIRGTGGYSPLHF; cdr3_nt: TGTGCCAGCAGTCGATTAAAGATTAGGGGGACAGGGGGATATTCACCCCTCCACTTT; clone_size: NA; v_call: TRBV6-6; d_call: TRBD1; j_call: TRBJ1-6
cdr3_aa: CAWGTGNTEAFF; cdr3_nt: TGTGCCTGGGGGACAGGGAACACTGAAGCTTTCTTT; clone_size: NA; v_call: TRBV30; d_call: TRBD1; j_call: TRBJ1-1
cdr3_aa: CASSSRQNSGNTIYF; cdr3_nt: TGTGCCAGCAGTTCTAGACAGAACTCTGGAAACACCATATATTTT; clone_size: NA; v_call: TRBV11-3; d_call: NA; j_call: TRBJ1-3
cdr3_aa: CASSYGTDHYGYTF; cdr3_nt: TGTGCCAGCAGCTATGGGACAGACCACTATGGCTACACCTTC; clone_size: NA; v_call: TRBV7-2; d_call: TRBD1; j_call: TRBJ1-2
cdr3_aa: CASSQETSGGYNEQFF; cdr3_nt: TGCGCCAGCAGCCAAGAAACTAGCGGGGGCTACAATGAGCAGTTCTTC; clone_size: NA; v_call: TRBV4-3; d_call: TRBD2; j_call: TRBJ2-1
cdr3_aa: CASLGDINVREQYF; cdr3_nt: TGTGCCAGCTTAGGGGACATCAACGTTAGAGAGCAGTACTTC; clone_size: NA; v_call: TRBV18; d_call: NA; j_call: TRBJ2-7
cdr3_aa: CASSVSRDSLNTEAFF; cdr3_nt: TGTGCCAGCAGCGTGTCTAGGGACAGTTTGAACACTGAAGCTTTCTTT; clone_size: once; v_call: TRBV9; d_call: TRBD1; j_call: TRBJ1-1
cdr3_aa: CASSRGQGPYNEQFF; cdr3_nt: TGTGCCAGCAGCAGGGGACAGGGCCCTTACAATGAGCAGTTCTTC; clone_size: few; v_call: TRBV11-2; d_call: TRBD1; j_call: TRBJ2-1
cdr3_aa: CAISDNTGSLHEQYF; cdr3_nt: TGTGCCATCAGTGATAATACAGGGTCTCTCCACGAGCAGTACTTC; clone_size: NA; v_call: TRBV10-3; d_call: NA; j_call: TRBJ2-7
cdr3_aa: CASSSSLAPQYF; cdr3_nt: TGTGCCAGCAGTTCCAGTCTAGCCCCCCAGTACTTC; clone_size: NA; v_call: TRBV6-6; d_call: NA; j_call: TRBJ2-5
cdr3_aa: CASSSPGRALHF; cdr3_nt: TGTGCCAGCAGTTCCCCGGGCAGGGCGCTCCACTTT; clone_size: NA; v_call: TRBV6-5; d_call: NA; j_call: TRBJ1-6
cdr3_aa: CASSVTPSDPRGAFF; cdr3_nt: TGTGCCAGCAGCGTAACCCCTAGTGACCCCCGGGGAGCTTTCTTT; clone_size: NA; v_call: TRBV9; d_call: NA; j_call: TRBJ1-1
cdr3_aa: CASSLQTGAEKLFF; cdr3_nt: TGTGCCAGCAGCCTACAAACAGGGGCTGAAAAACTGTTTTTT; clone_size: once; v_call: TRBV7-2; d_call: TRBD1; j_call: TRBJ1-4
cdr3_aa: CASSSHGTGTSPYEQYF; cdr3_nt: TGTGCCAGCAGTTCTCACGGAACAGGGACCAGCCCCTACGAGCAGTACTTC; clone_size: NA; v_call: TRBV28; d_call: NA; j_call: TRBJ2-7
cdr3_aa: CASSLSQGAGEQFF; cdr3_nt: TGTGCCAGCAGCTTAAGTCAGGGGGCGGGAGAGCAGTTCTTC; clone_size: NA; v_call: TRBV7-3; d_call: TRBD1; j_call: TRBJ2-1
cdr3_aa: CASSLMRGQGNQPQHF; cdr3_nt: TGTGCCAGCAGCTTAATGCGGGGACAGGGTAATCAGCCCCAGCATTTT; clone_size: NA; v_call: TRBV7-9; d_call: TRBD1; j_call: TRBJ1-5
cdr3_aa: CASSPTGTTSTDTQYF; cdr3_nt: TGCGCCAGCAGCCCGACAGGGACCACTAGCACAGATACGCAGTATTTT; clone_size: NA; v_call: TRBV5-1; d_call: TRBD1; j_call: TRBJ2-3
cdr3_aa: CASSSLRDRGGEKLFF; cdr3_nt: TGTGCCAGCAGTTCATTACGGGACAGGGGAGGTGAAAAACTGTTTTTT; clone_size: NA; v_call: TRBV28; d_call: TRBD1; j_call: TRBJ1-4
cdr3_aa: CASSLYSSVYGYTF; cdr3_nt: TGTGCCAGCAGCTTGTACAGCTCAGTCTATGGCTACACCTTC; clone_size: NA; v_call: TRBV5-6; d_call: NA; j_call: TRBJ1-2
cdr3_aa: CASRGTDSYEQYF; cdr3_nt: TGTGCCAGCAGGGGGACAGATAGCTACGAGCAGTACTTC; clone_size: NA; v_call: TRBV28; d_call: TRBD1; j_call: TRBJ2-7
cdr3_aa: CASSNPSVGGGYTF; cdr3_nt: TGTGCCAGCAGTAATCCATCCGTCGGGGGTGGCTACACCTTC; clone_size: NA; v_call: TRBV27; d_call: NA; j_call: TRBJ1-2
cdr3_aa: CASSPRVGGWGEQFF; cdr3_nt: TGTGCCAGCAGCCCCCGAGTGGGCGGGTGGGGTGAGCAGTTCTTC; clone_size: NA; v_call: TRBV7-2; d_call: NA; j_call: TRBJ2-1
cdr3_aa: CASSLRLAGASDTQYF; cdr3_nt: TGTGCCAGCAGCCTACGACTAGCGGGAGCCTCAGATACGCAGTATTTT; clone_size: NA; v_call: TRBV7-2; d_call: TRBD2; j_call: TRBJ2-3
cdr3_aa: CASSPYRVEQYF; cdr3_nt: TGTGCCAGCAGCCCCTACAGGGTCGAGCAGTACTTC; clone_size: NA; v_call: TRBV6-2/TRBV6-3; d_call: NA; j_call: TRBJ2-7
cdr3_aa: CASTGTAHYEQYF; cdr3_nt: TGTGCCAGCACCGGGACAGCGCACTACGAGCAGTACTTC; clone_size: NA; v_call: TRBV7-9; d_call: TRBD1; j_call: TRBJ2-7
cdr3_aa: CASRAGLYYEQYF; cdr3_nt: TGTGCCAGCCGAGCGGGGCTTTACTACGAGCAGTACTTC; clone_size: NA; v_call: TRBV28; d_call: TRBD2; j_call: TRBJ2-7
cdr3_aa: CASSLGHGGFWPQHF; cdr3_nt: TGTGCCAGCAGTCTGGGACACGGCGGGTTTTGGCCCCAGCATTTT; clone_size: NA; v_call: TRBV6-2/TRBV6-3; d_call: NA; j_call: TRBJ1-5
cdr3_aa: CASSSGLSYEQYF; cdr3_nt: TGTGCCAGCAGCTCTGGACTTTCCTACGAGCAGTACTTC; clone_size: once; v_call: TRBV5-6; d_call: NA; j_call: TRBJ2-7